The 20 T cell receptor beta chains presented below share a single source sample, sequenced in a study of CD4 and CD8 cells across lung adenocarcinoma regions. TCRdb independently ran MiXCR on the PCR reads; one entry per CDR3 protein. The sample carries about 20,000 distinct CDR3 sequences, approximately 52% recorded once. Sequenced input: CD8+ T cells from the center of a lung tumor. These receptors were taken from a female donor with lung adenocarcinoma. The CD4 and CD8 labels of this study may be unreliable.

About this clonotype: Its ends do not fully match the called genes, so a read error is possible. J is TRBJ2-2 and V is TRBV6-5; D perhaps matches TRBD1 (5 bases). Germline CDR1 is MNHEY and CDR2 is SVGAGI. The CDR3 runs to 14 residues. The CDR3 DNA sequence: TGTGCCGGCAGTTACGTCGTGAGCACAGGTACGCTGTTTTTT. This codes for CAGSYVVSTGTLFF.

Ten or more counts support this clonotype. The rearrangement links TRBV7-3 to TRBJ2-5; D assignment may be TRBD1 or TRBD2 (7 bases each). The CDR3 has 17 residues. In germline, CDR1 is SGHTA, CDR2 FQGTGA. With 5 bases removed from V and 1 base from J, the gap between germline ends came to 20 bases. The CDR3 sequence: CASSPGRRGPAQETQYF. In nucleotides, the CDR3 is TGTGCCAGCAGCCCCGGGAGGAGGGGGCCCGCCCAAGAGACCCAGTACTTC.

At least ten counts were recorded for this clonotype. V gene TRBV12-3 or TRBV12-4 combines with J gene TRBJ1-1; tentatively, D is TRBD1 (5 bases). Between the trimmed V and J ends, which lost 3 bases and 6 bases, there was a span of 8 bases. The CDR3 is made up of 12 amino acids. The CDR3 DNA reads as TGTGCCAGCAGTTTCCAGGGTTCTGAAGCTTTCTTT. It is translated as CASSFQGSEAFF.

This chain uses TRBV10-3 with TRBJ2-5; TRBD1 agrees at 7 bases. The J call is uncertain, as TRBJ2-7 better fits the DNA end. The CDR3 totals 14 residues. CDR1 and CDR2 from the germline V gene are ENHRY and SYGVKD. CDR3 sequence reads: CAATRDSDFYEQYF. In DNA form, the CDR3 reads TGTGCCGCCACCAGGGACAGCGACTTCTACGAGCAGTACTTC.

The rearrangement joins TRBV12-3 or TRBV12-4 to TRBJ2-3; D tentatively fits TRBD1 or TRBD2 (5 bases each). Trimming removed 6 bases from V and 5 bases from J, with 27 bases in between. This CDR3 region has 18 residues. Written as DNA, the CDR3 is TGTGCCAGCAGCAACCCCGGGACGGGGTTTTTAGCCAAAGATACGCAGTATTTT. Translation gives CASSNPGTGFLAKDTQYF.

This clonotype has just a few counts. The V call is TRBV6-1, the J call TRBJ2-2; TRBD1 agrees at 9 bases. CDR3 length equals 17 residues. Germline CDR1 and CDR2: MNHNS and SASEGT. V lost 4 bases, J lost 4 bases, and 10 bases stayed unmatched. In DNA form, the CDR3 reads TGTGCCAGCAGTGTTGGTCGGGGACAGGGAGTCACCGGGGAGCTGTTTTTT. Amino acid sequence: CASSVGRGQGVTGELFF.

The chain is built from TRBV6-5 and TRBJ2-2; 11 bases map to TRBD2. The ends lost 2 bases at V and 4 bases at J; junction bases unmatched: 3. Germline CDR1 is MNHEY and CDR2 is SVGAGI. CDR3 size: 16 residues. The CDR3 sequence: CASSYRLAGSTGELFF. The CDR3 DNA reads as TGTGCCAGCAGTTACCGACTAGCGGGAAGCACCGGGGAGCTGTTTTTT.

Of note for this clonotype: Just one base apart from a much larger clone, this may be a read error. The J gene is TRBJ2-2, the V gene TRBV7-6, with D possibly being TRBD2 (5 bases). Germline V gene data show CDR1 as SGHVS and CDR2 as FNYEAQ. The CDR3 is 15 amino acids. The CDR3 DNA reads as TGTGTCAGCAGCTCCCGGACTCCAAACACCGGGGAGCTGTTTTTT. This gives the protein CVSSSRTPNTGELFF.

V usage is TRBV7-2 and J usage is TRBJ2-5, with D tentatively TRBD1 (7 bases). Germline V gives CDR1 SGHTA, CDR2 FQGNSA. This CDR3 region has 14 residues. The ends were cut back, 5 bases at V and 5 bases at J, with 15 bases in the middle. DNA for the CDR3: TGTGCCAGCAGCCTTATCCCAGGGGGGGAGACCCAGTACTTC. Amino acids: CASSLIPGGETQYF.

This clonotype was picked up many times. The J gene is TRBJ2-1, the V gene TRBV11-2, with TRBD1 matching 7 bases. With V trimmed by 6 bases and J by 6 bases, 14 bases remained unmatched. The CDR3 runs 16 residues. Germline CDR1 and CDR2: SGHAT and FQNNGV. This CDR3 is CASSHNWDSALNEQFF. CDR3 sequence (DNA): TGTGCCAGCAGTCACAACTGGGACAGTGCCCTCAATGAGCAGTTCTTC.

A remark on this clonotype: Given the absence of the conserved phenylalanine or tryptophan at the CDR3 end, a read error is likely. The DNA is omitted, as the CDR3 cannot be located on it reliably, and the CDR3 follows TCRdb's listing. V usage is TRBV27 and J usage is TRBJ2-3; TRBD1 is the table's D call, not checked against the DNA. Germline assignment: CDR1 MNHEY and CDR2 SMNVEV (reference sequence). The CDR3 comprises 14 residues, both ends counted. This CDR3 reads CASGRGQGTDTQFS.

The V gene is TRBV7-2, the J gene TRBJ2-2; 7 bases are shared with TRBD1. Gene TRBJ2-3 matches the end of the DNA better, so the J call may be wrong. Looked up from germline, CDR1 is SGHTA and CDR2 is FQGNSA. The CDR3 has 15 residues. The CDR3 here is CASSLRQVNTGEQYF. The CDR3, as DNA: TGTGCCAGCAGCTTAAGACAGGTGAACACAGGGGAGCAGTATTTT.

CDR3 sequence (DNA): TGTGCCAGCAGTGAGGAGGCAGGGGGCGCAGATACGCAGTATTTT. Translation: CASSEEAGGADTQYF. The rearrangement links TRBV6-4 to TRBJ2-3; TRBD1 agrees at 8 bases. The germline V gene encodes CDR1 MRHNA and CDR2 SNTAGT. With 3 bases clipped from V and 4 bases from J, the junction kept 6 bases outside the gene matches. The CDR3 sequence is 15 residues long.

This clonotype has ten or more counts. The CDR3 loop is CASSLLNEQFF. CDR3 coding DNA: TGTGCCAGCAGTTTATTAAATGAGCAGTTCTTC. The chain recombines TRBV27 with TRBJ2-1; D is uncertain. This CDR3 comprises 11 residues. Trimming stripped 1 base from V and 7 bases from J, with 2 bases between. Looked up from germline, CDR1 is MNHEY and CDR2 is SMNVEV (reference sequence).

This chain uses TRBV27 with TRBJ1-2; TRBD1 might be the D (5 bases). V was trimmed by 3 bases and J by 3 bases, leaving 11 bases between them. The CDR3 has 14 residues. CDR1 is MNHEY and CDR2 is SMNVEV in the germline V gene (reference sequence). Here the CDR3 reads CASSFGQGDYGYTF. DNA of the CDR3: TGTGCCAGCAGTTTTGGCCAGGGTGACTATGGCTACACCTTC.

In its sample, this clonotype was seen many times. The CDR3 region is CASSAEGLSNTEAFF. Here the CDR3 DNA reads TGTGCCAGCAGTGCCGAGGGACTTTCGAACACTGAAGCTTTCTTT. The rearrangement uses TRBV6-1 and TRBJ1-1; D might be TRBD1 (5 bases). This CDR3 spans 15 amino acids. CDR1 is MNHNS, CDR2 SASEGT, per germline. V was shortened by 4 bases and J by 1 base, with 13 bases between the two germline ends.

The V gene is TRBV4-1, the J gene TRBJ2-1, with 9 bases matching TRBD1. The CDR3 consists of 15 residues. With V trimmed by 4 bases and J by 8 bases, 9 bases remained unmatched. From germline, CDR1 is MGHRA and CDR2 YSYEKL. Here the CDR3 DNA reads TGCGCCAGCAGCCCCCAAGAACAGGGGGCAGATGAGCAGTTCTTC. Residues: CASSPQEQGADEQFF.

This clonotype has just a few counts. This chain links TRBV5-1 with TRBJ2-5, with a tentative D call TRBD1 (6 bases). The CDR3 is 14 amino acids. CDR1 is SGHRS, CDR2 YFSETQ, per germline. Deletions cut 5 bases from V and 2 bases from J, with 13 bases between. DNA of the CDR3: TGCGCCAGCAGTTCTGGAAGGGGGCAAGAGACCCAGTACTTC. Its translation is CASSSGRGQETQYF.

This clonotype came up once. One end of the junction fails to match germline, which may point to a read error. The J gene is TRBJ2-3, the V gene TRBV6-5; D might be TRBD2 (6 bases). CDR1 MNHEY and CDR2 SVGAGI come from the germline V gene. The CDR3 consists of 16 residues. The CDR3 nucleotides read TGTGCCAGCAGTTACTCATTAGCGGAGTTCACAGATATTCAGTATTTC. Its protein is CASSYSLAEFTDIQYF.

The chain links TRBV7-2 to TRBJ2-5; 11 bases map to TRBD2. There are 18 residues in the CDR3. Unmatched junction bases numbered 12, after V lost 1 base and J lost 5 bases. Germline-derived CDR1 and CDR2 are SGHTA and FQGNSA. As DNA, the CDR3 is TGTGCCAGCAGCTTAGGAGATAGCGGGAGGGCCCGGGGGGAGACCCAGTACTTC. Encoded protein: CASSLGDSGRARGETQYF.